The 21 T cell receptor beta chains listed next were all sequenced from one sample in a study of metastatic and nonmetastatic thyroid tumors. Ahead of thyroid surgery, no patient had received treatment of any kind. Using MiXCR, TCRdb re-called clones from the PCR reads. The sample has about 52,000 clones, roughly 15% seen once; the top ten hold around 3%. The sequenced material came from blood. Receptor source: a female donor with papillary thyroid cancer or a benign thyroid nodule (not recorded which). Some clones in this sample may be carry-over from other donors' samples.

This clone appeared many times. The same CDR3 arises from other DNA sequences in this sample as well. This chain joins TRBV28 and TRBJ2-5, with D perhaps given as TRBD1 or TRBD2 (7 bases each). The CDR3 loop spans 14 amino acids. The V gene's germline CDR1 is MDHEN and CDR2 SYDVKM. With 8 bases removed from V and 3 bases from J, the gap between germline ends came to 16 bases. The CDR3, as DNA: TGTGCCAGCCGGGGGGCAGGGGGAAAAGAGACCCAGTACTTC. Protein product: CASRGAGGKETQYF.

Ten or more counts support this clone. CDR3 sequence reads: CASSPREYTEAFF. The CDR3 DNA reads as TGCGCCAGCAGCCCCCGGGAGTACACTGAAGCTTTCTTT. The chain employs TRBV4-1 and TRBJ1-1; D unclear. Trimming took 4 bases from V and 3 from J, leaving 9 bases between them. Per the germline V gene, CDR1 is MGHRA and CDR2 is YSYEKL. The CDR3 extends over 13 amino acids.

This clone has just a few counts. This could be a read error, since a much larger clone is one nucleotide away. In the same sample, other DNA sequences code for this CDR3. The chain combines TRBV28 with TRBJ2-5; D is undetermined. The germline gives CDR1 MDHEN, CDR2 SYDVKM. V dropped 4 bases and J dropped 2 bases, with 11 bases sitting between them. This CDR3 has 14 amino acids. The DNA for the CDR3 is TGTGCCAGCAGTTCAACAGCGTATCAAGAGACCCAGTACTTC. Its protein product is CASSSTAYQETQYF.

Many counts were recorded for this clone. The rearrangement joins TRBV3-1 to TRBJ2-5; D is perhaps TRBD1 or TRBD2 (5 bases each). Deletions cut 1 base from V and 3 bases from J, with 18 bases between. Germline V gene data show CDR1 as LGHDT and CDR2 as YNNKEL (reference sequence). The CDR3 sequence is 17 residues long. The CDR3 sequence is CASSQVREGLKEETQYF. The CDR3 bases are TGTGCCAGCAGCCAAGTTCGCGAGGGGCTTAAGGAAGAGACCCAGTACTTC.

The chain carries TRBV15 and TRBJ1-5, with D perhaps TRBD1 (5 bases). Trimming took 4 bases from V and 6 from J, leaving 16 bases between them. Germline V gene lookup returns CDR1 LNHNV and CDR2 YYDKDF (reference sequence). The length of the CDR3 is 15 residues. The CDR3: CATSTVRGGSQPQHF. The CDR3, as DNA: TGTGCCACCAGCACCGTGAGGGGTGGGTCTCAGCCCCAGCATTTT.

As DNA, the CDR3 is TGTGCCAGCAGGTCCGGCGTGGCATGGGGTTCTGAAGCTTTCTTT. Translating gives CASRSGVAWGSEAFF. The rearrangement joins TRBV3-1 to TRBJ1-1, with D uncertain. This CDR3 comprises 15 residues. Germline assignment: CDR1 LGHDT and CDR2 YNNKEL (reference sequence). Trimming removed 6 bases from V and 6 bases from J, with 20 bases in between.

In its sample, this clone was seen many times. The genes are TRBV24-1 and TRBJ2-3; 10 nucleotides agree with TRBD2. With V trimmed by 4 bases and J by 0 bases, 3 bases remained unmatched. There are 16 residues in the CDR3. Germline CDR1 and CDR2: KGHDR and SFDVKD. The CDR3 protein is CATSDGLAESTDTQYF. CDR3 DNA sequence: TGTGCCACCAGTGACGGACTAGCGGAGAGCACAGATACGCAGTATTTT.

This clone was detected many times. The V and J genes are TRBV6-1 and TRBJ1-1; D unresolved. Germline V gives CDR1 MNHNS, CDR2 SASEGT. Trimming pared 4 bases from V and 7 bases from J, leaving 7 bases between. The length of the CDR3 is 11 residues. The CDR3 DNA reads as TGTGCCAGCAGTGTTTGGGGTGAAGCTTTCTTT. As protein: CASSVWGEAFF.

As regards this clone: One base away lies a much larger clone, so this may be a sequencing read error. The chain carries TRBV6-6 and TRBJ1-1; D perhaps matches TRBD1 (5 bases). Germline loops: CDR1 MNHNY, CDR2 SVGAGI (reference sequence). The CDR3 length is 15 residues. CDR3 sequence reads: CASSYGDVRNTEAFF. The DNA of the CDR3 is TGTGCCAGCAGTTACGGGGACGTCCGGAACACCGAAGCTTTCTTT.

At least ten counts were recorded for this clone. This sample also contains other DNA sequences that code for the same CDR3. The gene calls are TRBV28 and TRBJ2-7; 7 bases fit TRBD2. The CDR3 has 16 residues. Trimming took 9 bases from V and 4 from J; bases not matched to a gene: 18. CDR1 MDHEN and CDR2 SYDVKM come from the germline V gene. This chain's CDR3 is CASLSPGAWGGYEQYF. The CDR3, as DNA: TGTGCCAGTCTATCACCCGGGGCTTGGGGAGGGTACGAGCAGTACTTC.

A note on this clone: This sequence may be a read error, since a much larger clone differs from it by one base. The gene calls are TRBV4-1 and TRBJ2-1, with 7 bases matching TRBD2. The CDR3 is 16 amino acids. Trimming at V came to 4 bases and at J to 7 bases, leaving 13 bases not matched to a gene. Germline V lookup: CDR1 MGHRA, CDR2 YSYEKL. The CDR3 loop is CASSLGTIRGWNEQFF. CDR3 DNA sequence: TGCGCCAGCAGCCTAGGGACTATTCGGGGTTGGAATGAGCAGTTCTTC.

This clone was picked up many times. This rearrangement joins TRBV15 to TRBJ2-1; TRBD2 matches 8 bases. CDR1 LNHNV and CDR2 YYDKDF come from the germline V gene (reference sequence). This CDR3 is 13 amino acids long. J was trimmed by 6 bases and V by 5 bases; bases with no gene match: 3. Here the CDR3 DNA reads TGTGCCACCAGCGCCGGGAGGGGCAATGAGCAGTTCTTC. This codes for CATSAGRGNEQFF.

V usage is TRBV6-1 and J usage is TRBJ1-3; D call uncertain. V lost 5 bases to trimming and J lost 0 bases, with 11 bases between them. The CDR3 contains 15 residues. In germline, CDR1 is MNHNS, CDR2 SASEGT. The CDR3 sequence: CASSNTADSGNTIYF. The CDR3 DNA reads as TGTGCCAGCAGTAATACGGCGGACTCTGGAAACACCATATATTTT.

This clone occurred many times. The chain recombines TRBV6-1 with TRBJ2-1, with 12 bases lining up with TRBD2. The V and J ends lost 5 bases and 7 bases, in that order; junction bases with no gene match: 6. CDR1 and CDR2 (germline): MNHNS, SASEGT. The CDR3 is made up of 15 amino acids. The chain's CDR3 is CASSRLAGEVNEQFF. The CDR3 nucleotides are TGTGCCAGCAGTAGACTAGCGGGAGAGGTGAATGAGCAGTTCTTC.

This clone appeared a single time. Being one base from a much bigger clone, this may be a read error. Other DNA sequences from this sample encode an identical CDR3 as well. The chain joins TRBV7-7 to TRBJ2-5; D unclear. The CDR3 extends over 13 amino acids. Germline assignment: CDR1 SSHAT and CDR2 FNYEAQ (reference sequence). The CDR3 reads CASSLARRETQYF. The CDR3 coding sequence is TGTGCTAGCAGCTTGGCCCGGAGAGAGACCCAGTACTTC. Based on the CDR3 plus reference TRBV7-7 and TRBJ2-5, the full variable domain is GAGVSQSPRYKVTKRGQDVTLRCDPISSHATLYWYQQALGQGPEFLTYFNYEAQPDKSGLPSDRFSAERPEGSISTLTIQRTEQRDSAMYRCASSLARRETQYFGPGTRLLVL.

This clone was recorded many times. The rearrangement links TRBV6-1 to TRBJ2-7, with D perhaps TRBD2 (6 bases). The V end lost 6 bases, the J end lost 4 bases, and 19 bases lay between the germline ends. Germline lookup yields CDR1 MNHNS and CDR2 SASEGT. The CDR3 sequence is 15 residues long. The CDR3 DNA follows: TGTGCCAGCAGATCCCGGGGGACCCAACCGTACGAGCAGTACTTC. Encoded protein: CASRSRGTQPYEQYF.

Remarks on this clone: The junction shows a germline mismatch at one end, possibly a read error. This chain uses TRBV11-2 with TRBJ2-2; D may correspond to TRBD1 or TRBD2 (5 bases each). This CDR3 has 16 residues. CDR1 is SGHAT and CDR2 is FQNNGV in the germline V gene. CDR3 residues: CASARSAATNTGDLFF. For the CDR3, the DNA is TGTGCCAGCGCGCGCTCTGCTGCTACGAACACCGGGGACCTGTTTTTT.

This clone showed up many times. The chain uses TRBV11-2 and TRBJ2-7; 10 bases match TRBD2. CDR1 is SGHAT, CDR2 FQNNGV, per germline. The CDR3 length is 16 residues. Trimming removed 5 bases from V and 4 bases from J; junction bases left unmatched: 11. As DNA, the CDR3 is TGTGCCAGCAGCCAACTGCGTGGGACTAGCGTTTACGAGCAGTACTTC. It encodes CASSQLRGTSVYEQYF.

V is TRBV6-1 and J is TRBJ2-7; D could derive from TRBD1 or TRBD2 (5 bases each). Trimming left V 10 bases short and J 3 bases short, with 13 bases between. Germline-derived CDR1 and CDR2 are MNHNS and SASEGT. The CDR3 runs to 12 residues. DNA for the CDR3: TGTGCCACCCAGGGACGTAACTACGAGCAGTACTTC. Translating it yields CATQGRNYEQYF.

The sample holds many counts of this clone. The chain uses TRBV29-1 and TRBJ2-2; the match to TRBD2 covers 10 bases. Germline V gene lookup returns CDR1 SQVTM and CDR2 ANQGSEA. The CDR3 contains 15 residues. After removal of 6 bases from V and 3 bases from J, the junction contained 7 bases not matched to a gene. CDR3 DNA: TGCAGCGTGAAGGGGCTAGCGGGAGACACCGGGGAGCTGTTTTTT. It specifies CSVKGLAGDTGELFF.

A few counts support this clone. This chain uses TRBV5-1 with TRBJ2-3; the D is unclear. Between the trimmed V and J ends, which lost 0 bases and 0 bases, there was a span of 5 bases. Germline-derived CDR1 and CDR2 are SGHRS and YFSETQ. This CDR3 has 14 amino acids. The CDR3, as DNA: TGCGCCAGCAGCTTGGGACAAAGCACAGATACGCAGTATTTT. Protein sequence: CASSLGQSTDTQYF.